Below, one TCR beta chain is given with its context. What it binds is unknown. The CDR3 runs 12 residues. Germline CDR1 reads KGHSH; CDR2 reads LQKENI. V was trimmed by 2 bases and J by 5 bases, leaving 7 bases between them. The data derive from a study of T cell responses to AZD1222 COVID-19 vaccine. The overall study: Samples with a second dose at about 4 or about 12 weeks were pooled together. Study-wide results and caveats: Reportedly, close to half of spike-specific TCRs are directed against unmutated variant regions. Two doses of AZD1222 preceded a rise in Spike-specific TCR breadth and depth.

The method was immunoSEQ multiplex PCR; TCRdb's version includes in-frame clones alone and lacks a portion of them. The data show roughly 170,000 clones, around 90% seen once. This specimen was peripheral blood, taken on day 0 of AZD1222 vaccination. The chain uses TRBV18 and TRBJ2-7; TRBD1 might be the D (5 bases). The sequence was collected from an adult in good health. CDR3 region: CASSPEGDEQYF. The CDR3 DNA follows: TGTGCCAGCTCACCAGAAGGGGACGAGCAGTACTTC.